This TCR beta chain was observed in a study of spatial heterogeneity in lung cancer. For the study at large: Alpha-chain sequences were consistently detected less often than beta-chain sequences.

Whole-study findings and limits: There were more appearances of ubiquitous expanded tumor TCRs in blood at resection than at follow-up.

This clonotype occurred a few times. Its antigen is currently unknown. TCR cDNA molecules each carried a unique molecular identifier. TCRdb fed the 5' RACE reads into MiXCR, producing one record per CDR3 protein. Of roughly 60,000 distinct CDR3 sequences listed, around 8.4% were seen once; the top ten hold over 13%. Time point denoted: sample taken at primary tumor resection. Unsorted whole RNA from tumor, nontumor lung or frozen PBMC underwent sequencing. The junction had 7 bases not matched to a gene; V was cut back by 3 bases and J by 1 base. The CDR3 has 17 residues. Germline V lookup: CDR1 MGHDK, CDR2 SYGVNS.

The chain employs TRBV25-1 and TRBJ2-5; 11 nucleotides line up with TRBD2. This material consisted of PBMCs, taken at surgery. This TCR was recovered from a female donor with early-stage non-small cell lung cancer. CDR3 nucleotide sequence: TGTGCCAGCAGTGATCCTCGACTAGCGGGGTTCCAAGAGACCCAGTACTTC. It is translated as CASSDPRLAGFQETQYF.